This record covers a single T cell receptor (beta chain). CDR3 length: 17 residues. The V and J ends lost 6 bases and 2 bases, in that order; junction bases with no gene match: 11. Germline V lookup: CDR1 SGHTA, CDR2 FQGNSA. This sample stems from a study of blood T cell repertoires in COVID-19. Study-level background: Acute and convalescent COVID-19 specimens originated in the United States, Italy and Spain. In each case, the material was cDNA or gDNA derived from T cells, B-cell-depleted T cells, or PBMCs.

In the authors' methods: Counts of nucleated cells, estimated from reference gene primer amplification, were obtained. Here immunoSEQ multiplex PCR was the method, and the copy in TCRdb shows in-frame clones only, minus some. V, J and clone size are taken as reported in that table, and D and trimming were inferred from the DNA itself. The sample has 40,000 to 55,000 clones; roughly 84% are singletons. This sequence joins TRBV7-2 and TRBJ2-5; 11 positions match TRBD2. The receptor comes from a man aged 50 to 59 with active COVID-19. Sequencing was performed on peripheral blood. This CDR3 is CASSSFPGLAEQETQYF. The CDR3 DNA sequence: TGTGCCAGCAGTTCCTTCCCGGGACTAGCGGAACAAGAGACCCAGTACTTC.